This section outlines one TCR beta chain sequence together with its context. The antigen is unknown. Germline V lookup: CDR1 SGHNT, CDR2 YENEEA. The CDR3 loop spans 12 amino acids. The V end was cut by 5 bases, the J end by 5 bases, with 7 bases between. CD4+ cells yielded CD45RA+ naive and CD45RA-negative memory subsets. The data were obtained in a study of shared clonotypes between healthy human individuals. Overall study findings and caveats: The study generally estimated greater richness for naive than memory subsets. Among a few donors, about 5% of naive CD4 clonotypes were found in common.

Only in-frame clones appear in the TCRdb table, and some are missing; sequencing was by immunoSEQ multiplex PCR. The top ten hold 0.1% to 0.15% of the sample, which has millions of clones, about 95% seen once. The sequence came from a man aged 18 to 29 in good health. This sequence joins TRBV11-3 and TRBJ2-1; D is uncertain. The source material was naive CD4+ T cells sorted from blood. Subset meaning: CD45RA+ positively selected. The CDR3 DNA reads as TGTGCCAGCAGCAAAGGCAACAATGAGCAGTTCTTC. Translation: CASSKGNNEQFF.